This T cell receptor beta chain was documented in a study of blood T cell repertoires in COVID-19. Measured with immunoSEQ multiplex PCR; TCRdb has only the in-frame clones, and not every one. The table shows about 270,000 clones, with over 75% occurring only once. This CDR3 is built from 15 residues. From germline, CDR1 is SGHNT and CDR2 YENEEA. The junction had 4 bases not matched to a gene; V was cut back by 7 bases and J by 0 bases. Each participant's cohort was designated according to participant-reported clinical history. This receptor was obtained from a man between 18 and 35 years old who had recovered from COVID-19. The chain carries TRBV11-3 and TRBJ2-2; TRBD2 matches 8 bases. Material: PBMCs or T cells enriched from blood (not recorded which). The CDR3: CASIGGDSNTGELFF. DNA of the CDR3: TGTGCCAGCATCGGGGGGGACTCGAACACCGGGGAGCTGTTTTTT.